The rows below give T cell receptor beta chains drawn from one sample of a study of blood T cell repertoires in COVID-19. Clones were read by immunoSEQ multiplex PCR, and TCRdb kept only the in-frame ones, dropping some. The sample contains approximately 55,000 clones, 60% to 85% of which appear only once. Sequenced input: peripheral blood. The receptors derive from a man under 40 with COVID-19, enrolled during active disease. Both conserved end residues are part of each CDR3. A D gene is named only where the DNA matches it firmly. Expanded clones are given a class, and other clones once, few, many or no size at all.

V gene	clone size	J gene	D gene	CDR3 length	CDR3 protein	CDR3 DNA
TRBV20-1	few	TRBJ1-6	.	13	CSASTRDNSPLHF	TGCAGTGCTAGTACCAGGGATAATTCACCCCTCCACTTT
TRBV27	.	TRBJ2-7	.	14	CASSLSGQNYEQYF	TGTGCCAGCAGTTTAAGTGGCCAGAACTACGAGCAGTACTTC
TRBV9	.	TRBJ2-5	TRBD2	15	CASSPSGGAKETQYF	TGTGCCAGCAGCCCAAGCGGGGGGGCCAAAGAGACCCAGTACTTC
TRBV28	.	TRBJ2-1	TRBD2	18	CASSLRTSGTFMYNEQFF	TGTGCCAGCAGTCTACGGACTAGCGGGACCTTCATGTACAATGAGCAGTTCTTC
TRBV9	.	TRBJ2-3	.	13	CASSGLGTDTQYF	TGTGCCAGCAGCGGACTTGGCACAGATACGCAGTATTTT
TRBV11-3	.	TRBJ1-6	.	15	CASSQVGQGNSPLHF	TGTGCCAGCAGCCAGGTTGGGCAGGGAAATTCACCCCTCCACTTT
TRBV28	.	TRBJ2-5	TRBD2	18	CASSPSGTRGAELKTQYF	TGTGCCAGCAGTCCTAGTGGGACTAGGGGGGCGGAATTAAAGACCCAGTACTTC
TRBV29-1	.	TRBJ2-3	.	13	CSVEVSGTDTQYF	TGCAGCGTTGAAGTTTCCGGCACAGATACGCAGTATTTT
TRBV9	.	TRBJ2-3	TRBD1	14	CASRPTGDTDTQYF	TGTGCCAGCAGACCGACAGGGGACACAGATACGCAGTATTTT
TRBV20-1	.	TRBJ2-5	TRBD2	15	CSASFGLAGQETQYF	TGCAGTGCTAGTTTCGGACTAGCGGGACAAGAGACCCAGTACTTC
TRBV9	.	TRBJ2-1	TRBD2	16	CASSEPGTSGYNEQFF	TGTGCCAGCAGCGAACCCGGGACTAGCGGATACAATGAGCAGTTCTTC
TRBV4-3	.	TRBJ2-7	.	16	CASSQDRRFAPHEQYF	TGCGCCAGCAGCCAAGATCGGAGGTTCGCTCCCCACGAGCAGTACTTC
TRBV7-9	.	TRBJ2-7	TRBD2	15	CASAKILAGGGEQYF	TGTGCCAGCGCCAAAATTCTAGCGGGGGGTGGCGAGCAGTACTTC
TRBV13	.	TRBJ2-3	TRBD2	16	CASSKNTGGSTDTQYF	TGTGCCAGCAGCAAAAACACGGGGGGAAGCACAGATACGCAGTATTTT
TRBV10-3	.	TRBJ2-3	TRBD2	15	CATGPGPGGADTQYF	TGTGCCACCGGGCCGGGGCCGGGAGGGGCAGATACGCAGTATTTT
TRBV6-5	.	TRBJ2-5	.	14	CASSRVGGKETQYF	TGTGCCAGCAGCCGCGTAGGAGGGAAAGAGACCCAGTACTTC
TRBV2	.	TRBJ1-6	TRBD1	14	CASRGQGGNSPLHF	TGTGCCAGCAGGGGACAGGGTGGTAATTCACCCCTCCACTTT
TRBV24-1	.	TRBJ2-5	TRBD1	16	CATSDLRDREQETQYF	TGTGCCACCAGTGATTTGAGGGACAGGGAACAAGAGACCCAGTACTTC
TRBV5-1	.	TRBJ1-4	TRBD1	14	CASSSGQGNEKLFF	TGCGCCAGCAGCTCGGGACAGGGTAATGAAAAACTGTTTTTT
TRBV5-1	.	TRBJ2-7	TRBD1	15	CASSLDRTGTYEQYF	TGCGCCAGCAGCTTGGACCGGACAGGGACCTACGAGCAGTACTTC
TRBV6-5	few	TRBJ2-7	.	15	CASTDRQTGVYEQYF	TGTGCCAGCACCGACAGGCAGACCGGAGTCTACGAGCAGTACTTC
TRBV6-5	few	TRBJ1-5	.	14	CASSRQGRSQPQHF	TGTGCCAGCAGTCGTCAGGGGAGAAGTCAGCCCCAGCATTTT
TRBV9	.	TRBJ2-3	.	14	CASSVASSTDTQYF	TGTGCCAGCAGCGTAGCTAGTAGCACAGATACGCAGTATTTT
TRBV28	.	TRBJ1-4	.	14	CATETAATNEKLFF	TGTGCCACCGAGACAGCCGCAACTAATGAAAAACTGTTTTTT
TRBV5-1	few	TRBJ1-4	TRBD1	14	CASSSGQGNEKLFF	TGCGCCAGCAGCTCGGGACAGGGGAATGAAAAACTGTTTTTT
TRBV27	.	TRBJ1-1	.	16	CASSFAAGVLNTEAFF	TGTGCCAGCAGTTTCGCGGCCGGGGTCCTGAACACTGAAGCTTTCTTT
TRBV4-2	.	TRBJ1-2	TRBD1	15	CASSPPVGQGRGYTF	TGTGCCAGCAGCCCCCCCGTAGGACAGGGTAGAGGCTACACCTTC
TRBV6-5	many	TRBJ1-5	.	14	CASSYVSGAGAQHF	TGTGCCAGCAGTTACGTTTCAGGGGCGGGAGCCCAGCATTTT
TRBV12-5	.	TRBJ1-1	TRBD1	17	CASGLVPPGQAAHEAFF	TGTGCTAGTGGTTTGGTACCACCGGGACAGGCAGCTCATGAAGCTTTCTTT
TRBV5-1	.	TRBJ2-5	TRBD1	15	CASSLRGQSQETQYF	TGCGCCAGCAGCTTGAGGGGACAGAGCCAAGAGACCCAGTACTTC
TRBV6-5	.	TRBJ2-7	.	14	CASSYSPTGDEQYF	TGTGCCAGCAGTTACTCCCCGACGGGGGACGAGCAGTACTTC
TRBV3-1/TRBV3-2	.	TRBJ2-3	TRBD2	15	CASSRAGGYTDTQYF	TGTGCCAGCAGCCGGGCGGGGGGTTACACAGATACGCAGTATTTT
TRBV5-1	few	TRBJ2-1	TRBD1	15	CASSRTGGASDEQFF	TGCGCCAGCAGCAGGACAGGGGGCGCAAGCGATGAGCAGTTCTTC
TRBV6-6	.	TRBJ1-5	TRBD1	16	CASSPSGTGEGQPQHF	TGTGCCAGCAGTCCATCGGGGACAGGGGAAGGGCAGCCCCAGCATTTT
TRBV6-4	few	TRBJ1-6	.	14	CASREGQDNSPLHF	TGTGCCAGCAGGGAGGGGCAAGATAATTCACCCCTCCACTTT
TRBV27	once	TRBJ2-7	.	15	CASSFLGVPNYEQYF	TGTGCCAGCAGTTTTTTAGGAGTGCCAAACTACGAGCAGTACTTC
TRBV29-1	.	TRBJ1-4	.	13	CSSWRGRGEKLFF	TGCAGTTCCTGGCGGGGGCGGGGGGAAAAACTGTTTTTT
TRBV5-4	.	TRBJ1-1	.	14	CASSLTGMNTEAFF	TGTGCCAGCAGCTTAACAGGGATGAACACTGAAGCTTTCTTT
TRBV19	.	TRBJ1-2	TRBD1	16	CASSMWRGPTNYGYTF	TGTGCCAGTAGTATGTGGAGGGGGCCTACTAACTATGGCTACACCTTC
TRBV5-1	.	TRBJ2-1	.	14	CASSLVQFYNEQFF	TGCGCCAGCAGCTTGGTTCAGTTTTACAATGAGCAGTTCTTC
TRBV19	.	TRBJ2-2	TRBD2	13	CAVSGANTGELFF	TGTGCCGTAAGCGGGGCGAACACCGGGGAGCTGTTTTTT
TRBV6-4	.	TRBJ2-7	TRBD2	16	CASSDPGGTEGYEQYF	TGTGCCAGCAGTGACCCGGGGGGGACGGAGGGCTACGAGCAGTACTTC
TRBV5-8	.	TRBJ2-7	.	15	CASSLGRTVFHEQYF	TGTGCCAGCAGCTTAGGCCGGACAGTTTTCCACGAGCAGTACTTC
TRBV23-1	once	TRBJ2-1	TRBD2	16	CASSQGLAGGQGEQFF	TGCGCCAGCAGTCAGGGACTAGCGGGAGGACAAGGAGAGCAGTTCTTC
TRBV7-9	.	TRBJ1-2	TRBD1	15	CASSLTSTGPYGYTF	TGTGCCAGCAGCTTAACATCGACAGGGCCTTATGGCTACACCTTC
TRBV27	few	TRBJ1-6	.	13	CASSPTGSSPLHF	TGTGCCAGCAGTCCGACAGGAAGCTCACCCCTCCACTTT
TRBV28	.	TRBJ1-2	TRBD1	14	CASRETGERYGYTF	TGTGCCAGCAGGGAAACAGGGGAGCGGTATGGCTACACCTTC
TRBV11-2	.	TRBJ2-7	TRBD1	14	CASSFPTGAYEQYF	TGTGCCAGCAGCTTCCCGACAGGGGCCTACGAGCAGTACTTC
TRBV28	.	TRBJ2-7	TRBD2	15	CASSRRGGRSYEQYF	TGTGCCAGCAGTCGACGGGGGGGGAGGTCCTACGAGCAGTACTTC
TRBV6-1	.	TRBJ2-4	.	15	CASSEQRLAKNIQYF	TGTGCCAGCAGTGAACAGAGACTAGCCAAAAACATTCAGTACTTC
TRBV9	.	TRBJ1-2	.	16	CASSVGVSGRGIYYTF	TGTGCCAGCAGCGTAGGAGTGTCGGGCAGGGGTATATACTACACCTTC
TRBV21-1	.	TRBJ2-2	.	13	CASSKGEGGELFF	TGTGCCAGCAGCAAAGGGGAGGGCGGGGAGCTGTTTTTT
TRBV9	.	TRBJ1-1	.	14	CASSVAPENTEAFF	TGTGCCAGCAGCGTAGCTCCAGAGAACACTGAAGCTTTCTTT
TRBV4-1	.	TRBJ2-7	.	15	CASSQWRDDSYEQYF	TGCGCCAGCAGCCAATGGCGGGACGACTCCTACGAGCAGTACTTC
TRBV5-4	few	TRBJ2-5	.	13	CASSFGGSETQYF	TGTGCCAGCAGCTTTGGGGGCTCGGAGACCCAGTACTTC
TRBV20-1	.	TRBJ1-1	.	11	CSAIEQVEAFF	TGCAGTGCTATCGAACAGGTTGAAGCTTTCTTT
TRBV27	.	TRBJ2-7	TRBD2	16	CASSGMGLAGSYEQYF	TGTGCCAGCAGCGGCATGGGACTAGCGGGAAGCTACGAGCAGTACTTC
TRBV29-1	few	TRBJ1-1	.	12	CSALGGATEAFF	TGCAGCGCCCTAGGGGGGGCCACTGAAGCTTTCTTT
TRBV6-2/TRBV6-3	.	TRBJ1-5	TRBD1	15	CASTPVGQPLQPQHF	TGTGCCAGCACCCCCGTGGGACAGCCTCTTCAGCCCCAGCATTTT
TRBV5-1	.	TRBJ1-2	TRBD1	17	CASSLDATGGYFDGYTF	TGCGCCAGCAGCTTGGACGCTACAGGGGGCTATTTTGATGGCTACACCTTC